A single sample gave rise to the 3 T cell receptor beta chains below, sequenced in a study of cytomegalovirus exposure and HLA in healthy donors. Both 60 Vbeta primers and 13 Jbeta primers went into the PCR. Profiled with immunoSEQ multiplex PCR; TCRdb holds only in-frame clones, not every one. The sample carries more than 95,000 clones, less than 80% recorded once. The sequencing input was PBMCs. The source is a young man in good health and CMV-seronegative.

The V and J genes are TRBV6-5 and TRBJ1-5; 8 bases map to TRBD1. Per the germline V gene, CDR1 is MNHEY and CDR2 is SVGAGI. The CDR3 runs to 14 residues. The junction had 9 bases not matched to a gene; V was cut back by 8 bases and J by 6 bases. CDR3 bases: TGTGCCAGCCAGGGGGCGTATGGTAGTCAGCCCCAGCATTTT. It encodes CASQGAYGSQPQHF.

The chain links TRBV6-5 to TRBJ2-1, with TRBD1 as a possible D gene (5 bases). The CDR3 sequence is 15 residues long. V was trimmed by 6 bases and J by 5 bases, leaving 17 bases between them. Germline loops: CDR1 MNHEY, CDR2 SVGAGI. The CDR3 DNA follows: TGTGCCAGCAGGGGGCTGGGGCTACTTCACAATGAGCAGTTCTTC. It translates to CASRGLGLLHNEQFF.

The chain carries TRBV5-1 and TRBJ2-7; 7 positions agree with TRBD1. The V gene's germline CDR1 is SGHRS and CDR2 YFSETQ. The CDR3 spans 13 residues. Unmatched junction bases numbered 0, after V lost 3 bases and J lost 0 bases. The CDR3 DNA reads as TGCGCCAGCAGCTGGGACAGCTCCTACGAGCAGTACTTC. This sequence encodes CASSWDSSYEQYF.